Detailed here is one T cell receptor beta chain. Between the trimmed V and J ends, which lost 5 bases and 2 bases, there was a span of 9 bases. Germline loops: CDR1 WSHSY, CDR2 SAAADI. This CDR3 comprises 13 residues. The entry originates in a study of T cell responses to AZD1222 COVID-19 vaccine. Clones were sequenced by immunoSEQ multiplex PCR, and TCRdb holds only the in-frame ones, with some missing. The sample contains 150,000 to 170,000 clones, around nine tenths of which appear only once. Sample: peripheral blood, taken on day 0 of AZD1222 vaccination. The V gene is TRBV10-2, the J gene TRBJ1-2; TRBD1 is a possible D gene (5 bases). This sequence was found in an adult in good health. In nucleotides, the CDR3 is TGCGCCAGCAGTCCCCCAGGGAACTATGGCTACACCTTC. Protein: CASSPPGNYGYTF.